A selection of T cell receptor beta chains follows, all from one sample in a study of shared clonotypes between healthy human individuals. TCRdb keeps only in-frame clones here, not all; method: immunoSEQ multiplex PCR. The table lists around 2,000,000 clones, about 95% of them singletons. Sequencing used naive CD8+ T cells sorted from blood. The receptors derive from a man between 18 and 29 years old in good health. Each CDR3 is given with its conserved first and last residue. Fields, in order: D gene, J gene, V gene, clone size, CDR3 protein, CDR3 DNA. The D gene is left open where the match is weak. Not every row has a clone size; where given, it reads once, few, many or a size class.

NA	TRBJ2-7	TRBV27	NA	CASSLYGGREQYF	TGTGCCAGCAGTCTGTACGGGGGGCGCGAGCAGTACTTC
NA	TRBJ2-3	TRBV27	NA	CASSPPSTDTQYF	TGTGCCAGCAGTCCGCCTTCCACAGATACGCAGTATTTT
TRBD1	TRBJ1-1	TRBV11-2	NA	CASSPQGGHTEAFF	TGTGCCAGCAGCCCCCAGGGGGGGCACACTGAAGCTTTCTTT
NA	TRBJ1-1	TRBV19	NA	CASSIAGYTEAFF	TGTGCCAGTAGTATAGCAGGGTACACTGAAGCTTTCTTT
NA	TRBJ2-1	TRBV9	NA	CASSVGTREQFF	TGTGCCAGCAGCGTAGGGACCCGGGAGCAGTTCTTC
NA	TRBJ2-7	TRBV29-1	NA	CSVTDEPFGEQYF	TGCAGCGTGACAGACGAGCCTTTCGGCGAGCAGTACTTC
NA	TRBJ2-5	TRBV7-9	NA	CASSKRDSQETQYF	TGTGCCAGCAGCAAAAGGGACTCCCAAGAGACCCAGTACTTC
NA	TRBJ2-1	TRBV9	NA	CASSDRGLGGPSYNEQFF	TGTGCCAGCAGCGACAGGGGACTTGGCGGGCCCTCCTACAATGAGCAGTTCTTC
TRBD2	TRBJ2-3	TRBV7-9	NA	CASSPRTSGGVHTDTQYF	TGTGCCAGCAGCCCCCGGACTAGCGGGGGGGTGCACACAGATACGCAGTATTTT
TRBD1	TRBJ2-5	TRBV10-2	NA	CASSEWTGGFVETQYF	TGCGCCAGCAGTGAGTGGACAGGGGGGTTTGTGGAGACCCAGTACTTC
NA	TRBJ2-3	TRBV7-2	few	CASSFTDTQYF	TGTGCCAGCAGCTTCACAGATACGCAGTATTTT
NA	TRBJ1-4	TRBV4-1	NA	CASSQGPEKLFF	TGCGCCAGCAGCCAAGGGCCCGAAAAACTGTTTTTT
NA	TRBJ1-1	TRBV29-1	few	CSVVRMNTEAFF	TGCAGCGTTGTGAGAATGAACACTGAAGCTTTCTTT
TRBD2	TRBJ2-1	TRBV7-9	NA	CASSLSLTSGEQFF	TGTGCCAGCAGCTTATCCCTGACTAGCGGCGAGCAGTTCTTC
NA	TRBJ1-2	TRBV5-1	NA	CASSLESELDGYTF	TGCGCCAGCAGCTTGGAGTCGGAGCTGGATGGCTACACCTTC
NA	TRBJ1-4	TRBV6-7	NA	CASKGGEKLFF	TGTGCCAGCAAGGGTGGTGAAAAACTGTTTTTT